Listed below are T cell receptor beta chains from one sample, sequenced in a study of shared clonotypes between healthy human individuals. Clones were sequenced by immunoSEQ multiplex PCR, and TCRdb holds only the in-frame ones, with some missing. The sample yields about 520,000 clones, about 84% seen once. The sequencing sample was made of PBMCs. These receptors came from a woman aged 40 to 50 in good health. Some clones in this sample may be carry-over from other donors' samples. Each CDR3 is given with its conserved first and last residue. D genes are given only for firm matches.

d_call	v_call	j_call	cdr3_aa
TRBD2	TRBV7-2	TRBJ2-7	CASSLTSGIGAYEQYF
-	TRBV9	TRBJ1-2	CASSVAEGTYGYTF
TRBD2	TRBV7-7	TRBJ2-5	CASSGGSSGSGDATQYF
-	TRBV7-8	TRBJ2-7	CASSLGASGYEQYF
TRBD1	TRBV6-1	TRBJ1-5	CASAPNPPGGRTQHF
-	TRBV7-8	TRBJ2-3	CASSAGPWDTQYF
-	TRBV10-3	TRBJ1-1	CAISAAVNTEAFF
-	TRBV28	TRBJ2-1	CASTMRLALNEQFF
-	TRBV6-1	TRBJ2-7	CASSLSGTAYEQYF
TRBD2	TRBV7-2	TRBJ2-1	CASSPGLAGVLQFF
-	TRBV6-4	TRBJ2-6	CASSDGTSSGANVLTF
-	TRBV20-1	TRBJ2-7	CSARDPHEQYF
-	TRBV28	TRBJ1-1	CASSFGGALDTEAFF
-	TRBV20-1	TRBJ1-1	CSAGVNTEAFF
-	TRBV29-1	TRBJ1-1	CSVETRNTEAFF
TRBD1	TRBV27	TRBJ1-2	CASSLGRGLGYTF
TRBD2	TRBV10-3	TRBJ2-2	CAIRKAGGSNTGELFF
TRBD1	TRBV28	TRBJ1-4	CASHGRGLDNEKLFF
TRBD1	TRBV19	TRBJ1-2	CASSRQGAPGYTF
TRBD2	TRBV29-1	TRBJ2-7	CSVARGGGSRYEQYF
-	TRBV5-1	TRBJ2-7	CASSHPPSPTWYEQYF
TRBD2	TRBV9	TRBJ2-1	CASSVGTTYNEQFF
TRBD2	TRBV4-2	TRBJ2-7	CASSQELAGDLDEQYF
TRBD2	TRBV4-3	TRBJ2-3	CASSKGGRLSSGTDTQYF
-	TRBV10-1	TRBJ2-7	CASSESVVDPAEQYF
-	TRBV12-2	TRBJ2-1	CASRLVRWGLNNEQFF
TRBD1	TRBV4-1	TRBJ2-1	CASSRSPGQNYNEQFF
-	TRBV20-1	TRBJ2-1	CSALRNEQFF
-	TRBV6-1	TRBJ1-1	CASSEWDTYTEAFF
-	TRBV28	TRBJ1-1	CASSRAGSGGEAFF
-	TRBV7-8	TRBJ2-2	CASSPPVYTGGGTGELFF
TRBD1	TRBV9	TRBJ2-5	CASATTGQRETQYF
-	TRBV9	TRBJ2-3	CASSVRRDAATDTQYF
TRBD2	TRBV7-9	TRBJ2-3	CASSFLQLAGVSDTQYF
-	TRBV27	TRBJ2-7	CASRQEGHSYEQYF
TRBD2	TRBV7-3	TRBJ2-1	CASSLTGGLAGNEQFF